This T cell receptor beta chain emerged from a study of blood T cell repertoires in COVID-19. For the study at large: The United States, Italy and Spain provided the acute and convalescent COVID-19 samples.

This CDR3 comprises 15 residues. After removal of 5 bases from V and 3 bases from J, the junction contained 9 bases not matched to a gene. Germline V gene data show CDR1 as LNHDA and CDR2 as SQIVND (reference sequence). This clone was observed once. Profiling relied on immunoSEQ multiplex PCR, and the TCRdb table lists in-frame clones only, not all of them. Of 200,000 to 300,000 clones in the sample, about 88% were seen once. This receptor was identified in an older woman with active or convalescent COVID-19. Sequencing was done on a sample of peripheral blood. V usage is TRBV19 and J usage is TRBJ1-2, with TRBD1 identical over 7 bases. This CDR3 is CASSLEGQAHYGYTF. The CDR3 DNA reads as TGTGCCAGTAGTCTCGAAGGACAGGCCCACTATGGCTACACCTTC.